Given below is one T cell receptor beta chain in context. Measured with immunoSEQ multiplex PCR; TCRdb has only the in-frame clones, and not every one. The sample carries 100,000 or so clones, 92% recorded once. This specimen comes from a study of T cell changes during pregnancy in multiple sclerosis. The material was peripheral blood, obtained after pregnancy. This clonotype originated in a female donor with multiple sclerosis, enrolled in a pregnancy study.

CDR3 protein: CASSQKGSAGAPFF. DNA of the CDR3: TGCGCCAGCAGCCAAAAGGGTTCCGCGGGGGCACCGTTCTTC. This chain connects TRBV4-3 to TRBJ2-1; tentatively, D is TRBD2 (7 bases). Germline lookup yields CDR1 LGHNA and CDR2 YSLEER. The CDR3 totals 14 residues. V lost 2 bases to trimming and J lost 15 bases, with 20 bases between them.